The rows below give T cell receptor beta chains drawn from one sample of a study of blood T cell repertoires in COVID-19. The data were produced by immunoSEQ multiplex PCR, yet TCRdb's version contains in-frame clones alone and is incomplete. The sample carries fewer than 40,000 clones, 70% to 90% recorded once. The sequenced material came from peripheral blood. The receptors come from a human donor in a cohort sampled during active COVID-19. Both conserved end residues are part of each CDR3.

>TRBV7-9|TRBJ1-2
CASSQGQGFYGYTF
>TRBV28|TRBJ2-1
CASSRNEGQAALYNEQFF
>TRBV4-2|TRBJ1-5
CASSQDLQGFMQPQHF
>TRBV7-2|TRBJ1-5
CASSLGPGTAFSNQPQHF
>TRBV3-1/TRBV3-2|TRBJ2-3
CASSQEGSLASGTQYF
>TRBV29-1|TRBJ1-2
CSVVPSTGGYGYTF
>TRBV25-1|TRBJ1-1
CASTSYGGNTEAFF
>TRBV19|TRBJ1-6
CASSIPGHRGSPLHF
>TRBV29-1|TRBJ1-1
CSVGRGATEAFF
>TRBV6-5|TRBJ2-7
CASPGPTAPYEQYF
>TRBV7-9|TRBJ2-5
CASSLTAGKETQYF
>TRBV10-1|TRBJ2-1
CASSNGTSGGVSSYNEQFF
>TRBV5-6|TRBJ1-2
CASSLQGAYGYTF
>TRBV7-2|TRBJ2-7
CASSLERYYEQYF
>TRBV7-2|TRBJ2-5
CASSLVGGIGQETQYF
>TRBV7-3|TRBJ2-3
CASSVGGTSGDTQYF
>TRBV12-2|TRBJ2-7
CASRLALLTSPGALTTYEQYF
>TRBV4-2|TRBJ2-1
CASSQIGLAGANEQFF
>TRBV27|TRBJ2-3
CASRLGSRTDTQYF
>TRBV5-6|TRBJ1-1
CASSTIRGGSEAFF
>TRBV5-1|TRBJ1-3
CASSLSGGGSGNTIYF
>TRBV6-5|TRBJ2-2
CASSRDRAIGELFF
>TRBV29-1|TRBJ2-3
CSVPSGFTDTQYF
>TRBV4-2|TRBJ1-2
CASSQPDRDRDGYTF
>TRBV7-2|TRBJ2-1
CASSLGQGSYNEQFF
>TRBV5-4|TRBJ2-1
CASSPTSGGAWNEQFF
>TRBV30|TRBJ2-7
CAWSRQGLGEQYF
>TRBV6-5|TRBJ1-1
CASSRQGRGTEAFF